Listed below are T cell receptor beta chains from one sample, sequenced in a study of shared clonotypes between healthy human individuals. The data were produced by immunoSEQ multiplex PCR, yet TCRdb's version contains in-frame clones alone and is incomplete. The sample lists 2 million to 2.5 million clones, over 85% occurring once. Sequenced sample: naive CD4+ T cells from PBMCs. Source of these receptors: a man between 18 and 35 years old in good health. Some clones in this sample may be carry-over from other donors' samples. CDR3s include the opening cysteine and the closing phenylalanine or tryptophan. The order of the fields is V gene, D gene, clone size, J gene, CDR3 protein. D genes are given only for firm matches. Only some rows state a clone size, as once, few, many or a class for expanded clones.

v_call: TRBV5-5; d_call: .; clone_size: .; j_call: TRBJ2-3; cdr3_aa: CASSLLVLDTQYF
v_call: TRBV7-6; d_call: .; clone_size: .; j_call: TRBJ1-1; cdr3_aa: CASTPGGTNTEAFF
v_call: TRBV10-2; d_call: .; clone_size: .; j_call: TRBJ2-2; cdr3_aa: CASRLGSSGGELFF
v_call: TRBV7-2; d_call: .; clone_size: .; j_call: TRBJ2-3; cdr3_aa: CASSRSDYSTDTQYF
v_call: TRBV4-1; d_call: TRBD2; clone_size: .; j_call: TRBJ2-3; cdr3_aa: CASSRPSGSTDTQYF
v_call: TRBV2; d_call: .; clone_size: .; j_call: TRBJ1-1; cdr3_aa: CASHLGRGMNTEAFF
v_call: TRBV4-3; d_call: .; clone_size: .; j_call: TRBJ1-5; cdr3_aa: CASSQDVNAGGQPQHF
v_call: TRBV5-1; d_call: .; clone_size: .; j_call: TRBJ2-5; cdr3_aa: CASAQQGGETQYF
v_call: TRBV6-5; d_call: .; clone_size: .; j_call: TRBJ2-3; cdr3_aa: CASRHTGSRTDTQYF
v_call: TRBV5-1; d_call: .; clone_size: .; j_call: TRBJ2-1; cdr3_aa: CASSLPLAINEQFF
v_call: TRBV15; d_call: .; clone_size: few; j_call: TRBJ2-7; cdr3_aa: CATSRGGDTYEQYF
v_call: TRBV30; d_call: .; clone_size: .; j_call: TRBJ2-7; cdr3_aa: CAWRITGAYEQYF
v_call: TRBV5-1; d_call: .; clone_size: once; j_call: TRBJ2-3; cdr3_aa: CASSLGGGTDTQYF
v_call: TRBV5-7; d_call: .; clone_size: once; j_call: TRBJ2-2; cdr3_aa: CASSPSPGQRDTGELFF
v_call: TRBV6-5; d_call: .; clone_size: .; j_call: TRBJ2-5; cdr3_aa: CASRPIAGFRETQYF
v_call: TRBV28; d_call: TRBD2; clone_size: .; j_call: TRBJ2-1; cdr3_aa: CASSRLARDLEQFF
v_call: TRBV27; d_call: .; clone_size: .; j_call: TRBJ2-1; cdr3_aa: CASSYPPGGPFEQFF
v_call: TRBV5-6; d_call: TRBD1; clone_size: .; j_call: TRBJ1-2; cdr3_aa: CASSTRQGRYTF
v_call: TRBV5-4; d_call: .; clone_size: .; j_call: TRBJ1-1; cdr3_aa: CASSLFGSRATEAFF
v_call: TRBV19; d_call: TRBD2; clone_size: .; j_call: TRBJ2-1; cdr3_aa: CASSTIPTSGSYNEQFF